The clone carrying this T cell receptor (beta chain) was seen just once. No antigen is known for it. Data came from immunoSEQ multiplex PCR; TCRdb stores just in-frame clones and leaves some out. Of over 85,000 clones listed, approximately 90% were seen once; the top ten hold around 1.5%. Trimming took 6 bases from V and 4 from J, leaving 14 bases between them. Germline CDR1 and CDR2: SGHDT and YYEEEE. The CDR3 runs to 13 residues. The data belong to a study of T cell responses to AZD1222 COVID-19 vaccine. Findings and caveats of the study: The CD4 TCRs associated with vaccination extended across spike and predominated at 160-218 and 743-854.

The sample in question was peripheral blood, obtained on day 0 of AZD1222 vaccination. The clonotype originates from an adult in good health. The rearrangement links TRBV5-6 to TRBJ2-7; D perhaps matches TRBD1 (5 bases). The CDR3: CASTQAGMYEQYF. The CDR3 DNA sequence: TGTGCCAGCACGCAGGCAGGGATGTACGAGCAGTACTTC.